This T cell receptor beta chain stems from a study of blood T cell repertoires in COVID-19. TCRdb's table, derived via immunoSEQ multiplex PCR, lists solely in-frame clones and lacks some. Of around 120,000 clones listed, over 70% are singletons. The length of the CDR3 is 16 residues. Trimming removed 6 bases from V and 4 bases from J, with 19 bases in between. CDR1 is SEHNR and CDR2 is FQNEAQ in the germline V gene (reference sequence). This clone was counted between two and nine times. V is TRBV7-9 and J is TRBJ2-1; TRBD1 is a possible D gene (7 bases). The sequence derives from a man between 65 and 79 years old with acute or convalescent COVID-19. Sequenced sample: peripheral blood. DNA of the CDR3: TGTGCCAGCAGTCAGAGTGGAGGGGGCGCATACAATGAGCAGTTCTTC. This sequence encodes CASSQSGGGAYNEQFF.